This TCR beta chain emerged from a study of CD8+CD57+ T cells in acquired aplastic anemia. About the study: Sorted CD4+ plus CD8+ cells gave DNA averaging about 3.2 ug. On average, healthy donors gave around 10 million reads for CD4+ cells. Findings of the study overall: Fewer than 35 sequences, all CD8+ CDR3, were shared between patients and controls. In CD8+ cells, Simpson's diversity showed no significant difference between patients and controls.

The germline V and J ends were trimmed by 3 bases and 5 bases, with 9 bases remaining between them. CDR3 length equals 12 residues. Germline CDR1 DFQATT, CDR2 SNEGSKA (reference sequence). About this clonotype: Its antigen is not identified.

The template used for profiling TCR beta VDJ and CDR3 was genomic DNA. TCRdb recomputed calls from the reads with MiXCR, one row per CDR3 protein. The data hold roughly 40,000 distinct CDR3 sequences, with around 63% observed a single time. The sample was sorted CD4+, CD8+, or CD8+CD57+ T cells (not recorded which) from PBMCs. The clonotype originates from a human donor in good health, serving as a control. The V and J genes are TRBV20-1 and TRBJ2-3, with D perhaps matching TRBD1 (5 bases). The CDR3 coding sequence is TGCAGTGCTAGTAAACAGGTAGATACGCAGTATTTT. Translated: CSASKQVDTQYF.